This T cell receptor (beta chain) was recorded in a study of blood T cell repertoires in COVID-19. Study at large: Acute-phase and convalescent COVID-19 samples originated in the United States, Italy and Spain. T cells, B-cell-depleted T cells, or PBMCs supplied cDNA or gDNA.

Authors' data handling: Estimation of nucleated cell counts relied on the amplification of reference gene primers. The table came from immunoSEQ multiplex PCR; TCRdb's copy has only in-frame clones and leaves some out. Clone size and V and J calls were adopted from that table, with D and trimming inferred from the DNA. The table records 130,000 or so clones, approximately 88% of them present only once. This CDR3 comprises 14 residues. Trimming removed 0 bases at V and 1 base at J, with 7 bases between. Per the germline V gene, CDR1 is SGHRS and CDR2 is YFSETQ. This chain connects TRBV5-1 to TRBJ1-2, with D possibly TRBD1 on 6 matching bases. This TCR derives from a man aged 65 to 79 with active COVID-19. The material sequenced was peripheral blood. The CDR3 DNA sequence: TGCGCCAGCAGCTTGGAGGGACATAACTATGGCTACACCTTC. This gives the protein CASSLEGHNYGYTF.